The 16 T cell receptor beta chains in this list originate from one sample, sequenced in a study of T cells after posttransplantation cyclophosphamide. Clones were sequenced by immunoSEQ multiplex PCR, and TCRdb holds only the in-frame ones, with some missing. There are around 10,000 clones in the sample; around 85% occur only once, and 15% to 17% lies in the top ten. Busulfan-fludarabine conditioning, marrow transplant, and cyclophosphamide on days +3 and +4 were administered. The sequences come from PBMCs, collected around 2,000 days after allogeneic stem cell transplant with posttransplant cyclophosphamide. The origin of the receptors is a female patient aged 50-59 years who received an allogeneic stem cell transplant from a related donor, was CMV-positive, and had no GVHD. These T cells may partly come from the graft donor.

V usage is TRBV2 and J usage is TRBJ1-5, with a possible D match to TRBD1 (6 bases). V was pared by 8 bases and J by 2 bases, with 7 bases between. From germline, CDR1 is SNHLY and CDR2 FYNNEI. This CDR3 is built from 12 residues. The CDR3 DNA is TGTGCCAGCGCAGGGGGCAATCAGCCCCAGCATTTT. Translated: CASAGGNQPQHF.

The V and J genes are TRBV5-1 and TRBJ2-2; no reliable D call. The germline gives CDR1 SGHRS, CDR2 YFSETQ. The CDR3 consists of 15 residues. V was clipped by 0 bases and J by 4 bases, with 10 bases between them. The CDR3 protein is CASSLGGGSTGELFF. The CDR3 DNA sequence: TGCGCCAGCAGCTTGGGAGGCGGATCCACCGGGGAGCTGTTTTTT. Full variable domain (remainder filled in from reference TRBV5-1 and TRBJ2-2): KAGVTQTPRYLIKTRGQQVTLSCSPISGHRSVSWYQQTPGQGLQFLFEYFSETQRNKGNFPGRFSGRQFSNSRSEMNVSTLELGDSALYLCASSLGGGSTGELFFGEGSRLTVL.

The V and J genes are TRBV27 and TRBJ2-7; TRBD1 matches at 9 bases. The CDR3 length is 18 residues. V gave up 6 bases and J gave up 5 bases; unmatched junction bases: 20. CDR1 is MNHEY, CDR2 SMNVEV, per germline (reference sequence). The CDR3 sequence: CASSPGVGTGRFGDEQYF. CDR3 nucleotides: TGTGCCAGCAGCCCCGGGGTGGGGACAGGGCGCTTCGGAGACGAGCAGTACTTC.

The chain carries TRBV7-3 and TRBJ2-3; TRBD1 matches at 8 bases. V trimming: 5 bases; J trimming: 6 bases; junction bases outside the gene matches: 13. The CDR3 is made up of 16 amino acids. CDR1 and CDR2 (germline): SGHTA, FQGTGA. The CDR3 spells CASSATGGKGGDTQYF. CDR3 nucleotide sequence: TGTGCCAGCAGCGCTACAGGGGGGAAAGGCGGGGATACGCAGTATTTT.

This chain connects TRBV28 to TRBJ2-1; TRBD1 agrees at 10 bases. Germline V gene lookup returns CDR1 MDHEN and CDR2 SYDVKM. The CDR3 consists of 16 residues. V trimming: 7 bases; J trimming: 4 bases; junction bases outside the gene matches: 10. This CDR3 reads CASTGPDRGGYNEQFF. For the CDR3, the DNA is TGTGCCAGCACGGGACCGGACAGGGGGGGATACAATGAGCAGTTCTTC.

V gene TRBV27 combines with J gene TRBJ2-7; 12 positions match TRBD1. The V gene's germline CDR1 is MNHEY and CDR2 SMNVEV (reference sequence). The CDR3 contains 12 residues. V was pared by 5 bases and J by 11 bases, with 4 bases of the junction left unmatched. The CDR3 DNA sequence: TGTGCCAGCAGTCTGGGACAGGGGGCGGAGTACTTC. Translating it yields CASSLGQGAEYF.

The chain carries TRBV18 and TRBJ2-1, with TRBD2 matching 8 bases. The V gene's germline CDR1 is KGHSH and CDR2 LQKENI. The CDR3 runs 16 residues. J gave up 0 bases and V 5 bases, and 6 bases lay outside the gene matches. CDR3 residues: CASSELAVSSYNEQFF. In DNA form, the CDR3 reads TGTGCCAGCTCAGAACTAGCGGTTAGCTCCTACAATGAGCAGTTCTTC. Using reference TRBV18 and TRBJ2-1 for the parts outside the CDR3, the full variable domain is NAGVMQNPRHLVRRRGQEARLRCSPMKGHSHVYWYRQLPEEGLKFMVYLQKENIIDESGMPKERFSAEFPKEGPSILRIQQVVRGDSAAYFCASSELAVSSYNEQFFGPGTRLTVL.

The J gene is TRBJ2-5, the V gene TRBV7-2, with 8 bases fitting TRBD2. This CDR3 has 14 amino acids. CDR1 is SGHTA and CDR2 is FQGNSA in the germline V gene. The V and J ends lost 0 bases and 5 bases, in that order; junction bases with no gene match: 2. CDR3 in DNA: TGTGCCAGCAGCTTAGCGCGGGGGGTGGAGACCCAGTACTTC. Its translation: CASSLARGVETQYF.

The gene calls are TRBV4-3 and TRBJ1-2, with D possibly TRBD1 on 5 matching bases. The CDR3 loop spans 14 amino acids. Germline CDR1 LGHNA, CDR2 YSLEER. Trimming left V 4 bases short and J 4 bases short, with 13 bases between. CDR3 nucleotides: TGCGCCAGCAGCCCCTGGGGGGGTCCCTATGGCTACACCTTC. Translating it yields CASSPWGGPYGYTF.

This clone was seen only once. The CDR3 nucleotides are TGTGCCAGCTCGAGGGGGCAGGGGAGTTTGGAGACCCAGTACTTC. This gives the protein CASSRGQGSLETQYF. The chain carries TRBV7-3 and TRBJ2-5; 7 positions agree with TRBD1. CDR3 size: 15 residues. CDR1 SGHTA and CDR2 FQGTGA come from the germline V gene. Unmatched junction bases numbered 14, after V lost 8 bases and J lost 5 bases. Full variable domain (outside the CDR3, taken from reference TRBV7-3 and TRBJ2-5): GAGVSQTPSNKVTEKGKYVELRCDPISGHTALYWYRQSLGQGPEFLIYFQGTGAADDSGLPNDRFFAVRPEGSVSTLKIQRTERGDSAVYLCASSRGQGSLETQYFGPGTRLLVL.

V is TRBV13 and J is TRBJ2-7, with TRBD1 identical over 10 bases. The CDR3 extends over 15 amino acids. The trim removed 5 bases at V and 3 bases at J, leaving 7 bases unmatched. Germline lookup yields CDR1 PRHDT and CDR2 FYEKMQ (reference sequence). The CDR3 nucleotides are TGTGCCAGCAGCACACCCCGGGACAGGGGCTACGAGCAGTACTTC. This gives the protein CASSTPRDRGYEQYF.

This chain joins TRBV7-3 and TRBJ2-1; D is possibly TRBD2 (6 bases). The CDR3 runs 15 residues. Germline CDR1 and CDR2: SGHTA and FQGTGA. Trimming removed 2 bases from V and 1 base from J, with 9 bases in between. The CDR3 sequence: CASSLAGSSYNEQFF. The CDR3 DNA reads as TGTGCCAGCAGCTTAGCGGGAAGTTCCTACAATGAGCAGTTCTTC. The full variable domain, rest sourced from reference TRBV7-3 and TRBJ2-1, is GAGVSQTPSNKVTEKGKYVELRCDPISGHTALYWYRQSLGQGPEFLIYFQGTGAADDSGLPNDRFFAVRPEGSVSTLKIQRTERGDSAVYLCASSLAGSSYNEQFFGPGTRLTVL.

The chain couples TRBV4-2 to TRBJ2-7; D is perhaps TRBD2 (5 bases). The germline V gene encodes CDR1 LGHNA and CDR2 YNFKEQ. The CDR3 consists of 14 residues. Trimming removed 6 bases at V and 0 bases at J, with 12 bases between. The DNA for the CDR3 is TGTGCCAGCAGGGGAGCGCCATCCTCCTACGAGCAGTACTTC. This translates into CASRGAPSSYEQYF.

The chain joins TRBV27 to TRBJ2-1; D possibly corresponds to TRBD1 (5 bases). The CDR3 totals 11 residues. V was shortened by 5 bases and J by 9 bases, with 8 bases between the two germline ends. Looked up from germline, CDR1 is MNHEY and CDR2 is SMNVEV (reference sequence). CDR3 in DNA: TGTGCCAGCAGTCTAGGGGTTGAGCAGTTCTTC. It translates to CASSLGVEQFF.

CDR3 DNA: TGTGCCAGCAGCCAGAGAGGAGGACGGGGACTAGCGGCCTGGCAAGGGACAGATACGCAGTATTTT. It encodes CASSQRGGRGLAAWQGTDTQYF. The chain carries TRBV4-2 and TRBJ2-3; the match to TRBD2 covers 11 bases. The CDR3 length is 22 residues. CDR1 LGHNA and CDR2 YNFKEQ come from the germline V gene. V dropped 3 bases and J dropped 3; count of bases not matched to a gene: 23.

The genes are TRBV7-6 and TRBJ1-2, with D tentatively TRBD1 (6 bases). The germline V and J ends were trimmed by 5 bases and 3 bases, with 13 bases remaining between them. The CDR3 contains 14 residues. The germline CDR1 and CDR2 sequences are SGHVS and FNYEAQ. In DNA, the CDR3 is TGTGCCAGCAGCCCTCGTCCAGGGGACTATGGCTACACCTTC. Protein: CASSPRPGDYGYTF.